This TCR beta chain was recorded in a study of T cells expressing NK-cell markers. At the level of the study: Sorted CD3+CD56-NKG2C+, CD3+CD56+NKG2C+ and CD3+CD56+NKG2C- T cells supplied the TCR beta repertoires. General observations from the study: In a group of five to seven donors, dominant NKG2C+ clonotypes represented roughly 1.0-7.5% of CD8+ T cells.

TCRdb re-called the 5' RACE reads; every CDR3 protein appears as one record, without DNA. Recorded for this sample: about 390,000 distinct CDR3 sequences. This CDR3 comprises 16 residues. CDR1 is SGHRS and CDR2 is YFSETQ in the germline V gene. Turning to this clonotype: Antigen unknown.

This receptor was taken from a woman in her forties or fifties in good health. The chain carries TRBV5-1 and TRBJ2-1; TCRdb's D gene call, TRBD2, goes unchecked for lack of DNA. The sequenced sample consisted of blood T cells: a sorted CD56 or NKG2C T cell subset, CD4+ or CD8+ T cells, or bulk PBMC T cells (not recorded which). CDR3 amino acids: CASSLALAGGYNEQFF.